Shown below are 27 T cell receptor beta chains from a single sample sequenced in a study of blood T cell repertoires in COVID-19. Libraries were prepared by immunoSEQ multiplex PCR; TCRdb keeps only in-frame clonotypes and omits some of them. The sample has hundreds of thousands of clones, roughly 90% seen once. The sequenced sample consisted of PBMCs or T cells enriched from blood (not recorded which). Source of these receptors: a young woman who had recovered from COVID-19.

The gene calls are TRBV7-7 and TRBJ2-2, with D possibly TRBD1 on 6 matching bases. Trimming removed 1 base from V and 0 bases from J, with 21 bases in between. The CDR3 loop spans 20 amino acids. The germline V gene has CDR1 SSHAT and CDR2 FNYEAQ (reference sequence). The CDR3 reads CASSLVPGTSIPSNTGELFF. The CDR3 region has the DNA TGTGCCAGCAGCTTAGTCCCCGGGACAAGTATACCTTCGAACACCGGGGAGCTGTTTTTT.

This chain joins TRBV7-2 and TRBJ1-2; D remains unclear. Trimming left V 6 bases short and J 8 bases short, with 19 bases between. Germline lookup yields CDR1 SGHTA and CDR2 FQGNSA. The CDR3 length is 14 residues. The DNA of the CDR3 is TGTGCCAGCAGTTCATTTTTCGGTTTACGAGGCTACACCTTC. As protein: CASSSFFGLRGYTF. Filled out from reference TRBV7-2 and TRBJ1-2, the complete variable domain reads GAGVSQSPSNKVTEKGKDVELRCDPISGHTALYWYRQSLGQGLEFLIYFQGNSAPDKSGLPSDRFSAERTGGSVSTLTIQRTQQEDSAVYLCASSSFFGLRGYTFGSGTRLTVV.

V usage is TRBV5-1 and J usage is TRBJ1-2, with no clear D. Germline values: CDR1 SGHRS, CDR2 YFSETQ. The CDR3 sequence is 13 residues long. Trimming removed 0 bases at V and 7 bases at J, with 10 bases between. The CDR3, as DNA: TGCGCCAGCAGCTTGGGCCCAGAACGTGGCTACACCTTC. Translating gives CASSLGPERGYTF.

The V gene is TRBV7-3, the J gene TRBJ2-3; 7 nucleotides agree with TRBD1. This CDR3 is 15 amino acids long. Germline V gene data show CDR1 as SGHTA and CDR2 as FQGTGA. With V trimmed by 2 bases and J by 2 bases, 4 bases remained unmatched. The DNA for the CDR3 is TGTGCCAGCAGCTTAGGCGGACAGGCCACAGATACGCAGTATTTT. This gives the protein CASSLGGQATDTQYF.

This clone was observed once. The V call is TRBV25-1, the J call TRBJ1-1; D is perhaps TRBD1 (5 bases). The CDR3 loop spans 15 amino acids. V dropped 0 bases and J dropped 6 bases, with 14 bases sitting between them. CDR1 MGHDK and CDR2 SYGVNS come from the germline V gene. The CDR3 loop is CASSEYRVGVAEAFF. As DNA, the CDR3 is TGTGCCAGCAGTGAATACAGGGTAGGTGTCGCTGAAGCTTTCTTT.

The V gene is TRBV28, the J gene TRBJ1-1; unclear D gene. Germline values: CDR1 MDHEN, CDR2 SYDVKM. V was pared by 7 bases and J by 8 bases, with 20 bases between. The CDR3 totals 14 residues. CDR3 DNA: TGTGCCAGCATTCTCCCCGGGGTTATTGGGGAAGCTTTCTTT. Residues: CASILPGVIGEAFF. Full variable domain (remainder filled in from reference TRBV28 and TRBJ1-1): DVKVTQSSRYLVKRTGEKVFLECVQDMDHENMFWYRQDPGLGLRLIYFSYDVKMKEKGDIPEGYSVSREKKERFSLILESASTNQTSMYLCASILPGVIGEAFFGQGTRLTVV.

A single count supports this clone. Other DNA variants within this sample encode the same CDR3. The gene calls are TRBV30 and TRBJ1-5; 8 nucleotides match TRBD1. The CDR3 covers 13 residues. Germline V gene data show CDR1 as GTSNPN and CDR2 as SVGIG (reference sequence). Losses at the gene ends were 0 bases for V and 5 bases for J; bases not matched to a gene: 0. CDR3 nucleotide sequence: TGTGCCTGGAGTGTACAGGGGGATCAGCCCCAGCATTTT. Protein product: CAWSVQGDQPQHF.

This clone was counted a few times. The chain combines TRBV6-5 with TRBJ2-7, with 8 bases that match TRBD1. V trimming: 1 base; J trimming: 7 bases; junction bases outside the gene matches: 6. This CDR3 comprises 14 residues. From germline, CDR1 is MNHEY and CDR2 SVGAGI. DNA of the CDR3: TGTGCCAGCAGTTACTTATGGACAGGGCCAGAGCAGTACTTC. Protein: CASSYLWTGPEQYF.

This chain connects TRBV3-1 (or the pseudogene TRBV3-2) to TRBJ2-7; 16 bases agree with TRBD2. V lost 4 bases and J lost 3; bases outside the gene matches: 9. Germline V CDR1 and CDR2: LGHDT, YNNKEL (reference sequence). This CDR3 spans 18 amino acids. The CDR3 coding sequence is TGTGCCAGCAGCCCCGGGACTAGCGGGAGGGGCCCCCGCTACGAGCAGTACTTC. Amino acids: CASSPGTSGRGPRYEQYF.

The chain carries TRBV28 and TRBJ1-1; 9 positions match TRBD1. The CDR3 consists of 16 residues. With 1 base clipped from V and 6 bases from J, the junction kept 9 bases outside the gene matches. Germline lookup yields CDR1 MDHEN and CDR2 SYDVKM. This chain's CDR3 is CASSLSGQGQVAEAFF. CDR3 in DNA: TGTGCCAGCAGTTTATCCGGACAGGGGCAGGTTGCTGAAGCTTTCTTT.

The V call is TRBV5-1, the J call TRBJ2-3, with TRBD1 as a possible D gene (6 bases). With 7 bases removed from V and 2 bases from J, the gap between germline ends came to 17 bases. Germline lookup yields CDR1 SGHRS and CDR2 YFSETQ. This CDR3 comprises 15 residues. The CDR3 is CASARGHLTTDTQYF. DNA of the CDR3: TGCGCCAGCGCCCGGGGACACCTTACCACAGATACGCAGTATTTT.

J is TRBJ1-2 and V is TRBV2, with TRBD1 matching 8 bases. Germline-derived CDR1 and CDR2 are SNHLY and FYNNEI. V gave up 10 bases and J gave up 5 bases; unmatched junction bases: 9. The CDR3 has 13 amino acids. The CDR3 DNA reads TGTGCCACCCAGGGGGCCGAGGGTTATGGCTACACCTTC. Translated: CATQGAEGYGYTF. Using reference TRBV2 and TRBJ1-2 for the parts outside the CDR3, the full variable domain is EPEVTQTPSHQVTQMGQEVILRCVPISNHLYFYWYRQILGQKVEFLVSFYNNEISEKSEIFDDQFSVERPDGSNFTLKIRSTKLEDSAMYFCATQGAEGYGYTFGSGTRLTVV.

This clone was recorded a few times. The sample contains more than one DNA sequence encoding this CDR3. The CDR3 loop reads CASSQEVRNYNEQFF. The CDR3 nucleotides read TGTGCCAGCAGCCAAGAAGTGCGGAACTACAATGAGCAGTTCTTC. This chain links TRBV3-1 (or the pseudogene TRBV3-2) with TRBJ2-1; no reliable D call. Germline V gene sequence: CDR1 LGHDT, CDR2 YNNKEL (reference sequence). The V and J ends lost 0 bases and 3 bases respectively, with 9 bases between them. The CDR3 has 15 residues.

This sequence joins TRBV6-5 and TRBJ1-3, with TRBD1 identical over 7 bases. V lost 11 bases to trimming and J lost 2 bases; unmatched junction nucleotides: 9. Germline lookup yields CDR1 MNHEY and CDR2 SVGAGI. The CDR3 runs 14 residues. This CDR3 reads CAVWRGGAGNTIYF. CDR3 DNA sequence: TGTGCCGTGTGGAGAGGGGGCGCTGGAAACACCATATATTTT.

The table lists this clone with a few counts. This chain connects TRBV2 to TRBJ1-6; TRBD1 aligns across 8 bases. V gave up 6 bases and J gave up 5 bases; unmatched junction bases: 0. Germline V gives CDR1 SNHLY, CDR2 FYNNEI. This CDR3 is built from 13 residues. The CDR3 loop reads CASRDRDNSPLHF. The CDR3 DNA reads TGTGCCAGCAGGGACAGGGATAATTCACCCCTCCACTTT.

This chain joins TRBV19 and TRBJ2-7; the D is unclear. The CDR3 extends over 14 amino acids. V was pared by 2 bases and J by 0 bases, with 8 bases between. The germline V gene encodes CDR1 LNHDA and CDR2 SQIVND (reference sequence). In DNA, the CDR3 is TGTGCCAGTAGTATACGACTGACCTCCTACGAGCAGTACTTC. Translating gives CASSIRLTSYEQYF.

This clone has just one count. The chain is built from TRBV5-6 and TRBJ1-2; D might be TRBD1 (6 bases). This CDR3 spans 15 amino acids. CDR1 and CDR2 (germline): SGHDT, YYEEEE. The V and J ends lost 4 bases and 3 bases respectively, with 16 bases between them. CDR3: CASSTQTGYYYGYTF. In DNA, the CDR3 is TGTGCCAGCAGCACGCAGACAGGATATTACTATGGCTACACCTTC. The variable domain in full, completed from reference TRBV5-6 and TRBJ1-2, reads DAGVTQSPTHLIKTRGQQVTLRCSPKSGHDTVSWYQQALGQGPQFIFQYYEEEERQRGNFPDRFSGHQFPNYSSELNVNALLLGDSALYLCASSTQTGYYYGYTFGSGTRLTVV.

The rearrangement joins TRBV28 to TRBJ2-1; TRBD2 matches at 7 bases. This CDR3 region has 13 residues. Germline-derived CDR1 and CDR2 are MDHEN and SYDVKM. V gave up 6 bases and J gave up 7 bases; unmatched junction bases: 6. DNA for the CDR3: TGTGCCAGCAGCTTGACTAGCAGTAATGAGCAGTTCTTC. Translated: CASSLTSSNEQFF.

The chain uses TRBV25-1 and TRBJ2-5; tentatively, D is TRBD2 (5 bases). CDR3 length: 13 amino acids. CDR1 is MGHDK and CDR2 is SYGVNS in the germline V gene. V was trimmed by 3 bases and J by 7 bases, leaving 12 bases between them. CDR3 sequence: CASSETIPVTQYF. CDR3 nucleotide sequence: TGTGCCAGCAGTGAGACTATACCGGTGACCCAGTACTTC.

DNA of the CDR3: TGTGCCAGTAGTATTATTACAGAGTTTGACACTGGGTTTCAGTACTTC. This sequence encodes CASSIITEFDTGFQYF. The chain couples TRBV19 to TRBJ2-4; D uncertain. Germline values: CDR1 LNHDA, CDR2 SQIVND (reference sequence). This CDR3 region has 16 residues. The V gene lost 3 bases and the J gene lost 11 bases, with 23 bases spanning the gap. The complete variable domain, with remaining parts taken from reference TRBV19 and TRBJ2-4, reads DGGITQSPKYLFRKEGQNVTLSCEQNLNHDAMYWYRQDPGQGLRLIYYSQIVNDFQKGDIAEGYSVSREKKESFPLTVTSAQKNPTAFYLCASSIITEFDTGFQYFGAGTRLSVL.

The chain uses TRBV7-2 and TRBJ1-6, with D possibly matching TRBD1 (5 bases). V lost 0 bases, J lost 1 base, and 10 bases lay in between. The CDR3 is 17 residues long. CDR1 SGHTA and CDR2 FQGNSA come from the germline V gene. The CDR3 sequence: CASSLAGGSSYNSPLHF. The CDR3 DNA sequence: TGTGCCAGCAGCTTAGCGGGGGGATCGTCCTATAATTCACCCCTCCACTTT.

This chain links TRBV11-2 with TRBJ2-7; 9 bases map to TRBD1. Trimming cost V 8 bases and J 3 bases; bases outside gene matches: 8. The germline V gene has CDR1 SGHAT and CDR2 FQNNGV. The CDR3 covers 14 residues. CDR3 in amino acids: CASGPWDRDYEQYF. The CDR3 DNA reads TGTGCCAGCGGCCCCTGGGACAGGGACTACGAGCAGTACTTC.

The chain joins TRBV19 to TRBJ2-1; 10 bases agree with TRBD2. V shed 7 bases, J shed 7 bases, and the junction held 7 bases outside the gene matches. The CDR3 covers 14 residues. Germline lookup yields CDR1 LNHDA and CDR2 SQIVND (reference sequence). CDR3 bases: TGTGCCAGTAAGAGCGGGAGGGCCACGAATGAGCAGTTCTTC. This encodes CASKSGRATNEQFF.

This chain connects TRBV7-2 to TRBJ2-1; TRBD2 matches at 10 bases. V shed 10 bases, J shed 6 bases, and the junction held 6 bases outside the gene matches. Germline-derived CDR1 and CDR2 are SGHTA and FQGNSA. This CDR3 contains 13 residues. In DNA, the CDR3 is TGTGCCATCCGGGTAGCGGGGGGCAATGAGCAGTTCTTC. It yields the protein CAIRVAGGNEQFF.

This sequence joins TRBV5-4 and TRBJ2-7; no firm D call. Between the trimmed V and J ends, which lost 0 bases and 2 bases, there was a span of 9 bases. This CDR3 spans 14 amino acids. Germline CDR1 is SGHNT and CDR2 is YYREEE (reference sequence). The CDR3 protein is CASSLATATYEQYF. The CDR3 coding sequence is TGTGCCAGCAGCTTGGCCACAGCTACCTACGAGCAGTACTTC.

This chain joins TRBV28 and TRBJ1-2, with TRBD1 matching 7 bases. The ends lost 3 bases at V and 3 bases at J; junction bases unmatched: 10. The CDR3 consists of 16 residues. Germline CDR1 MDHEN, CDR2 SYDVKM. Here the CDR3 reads CASSFVFVGTDYGYTF. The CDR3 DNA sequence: TGTGCCAGCAGTTTTGTGTTCGTCGGGACAGACTATGGCTACACCTTC.

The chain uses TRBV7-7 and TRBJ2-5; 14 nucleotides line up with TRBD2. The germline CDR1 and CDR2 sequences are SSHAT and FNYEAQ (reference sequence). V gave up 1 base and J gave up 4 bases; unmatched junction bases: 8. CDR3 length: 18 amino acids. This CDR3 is CASSLGGTSGSIRETQYF. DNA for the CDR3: TGTGCCAGCAGCTTAGGCGGGACTAGCGGGAGCATCCGAGAGACCCAGTACTTC.